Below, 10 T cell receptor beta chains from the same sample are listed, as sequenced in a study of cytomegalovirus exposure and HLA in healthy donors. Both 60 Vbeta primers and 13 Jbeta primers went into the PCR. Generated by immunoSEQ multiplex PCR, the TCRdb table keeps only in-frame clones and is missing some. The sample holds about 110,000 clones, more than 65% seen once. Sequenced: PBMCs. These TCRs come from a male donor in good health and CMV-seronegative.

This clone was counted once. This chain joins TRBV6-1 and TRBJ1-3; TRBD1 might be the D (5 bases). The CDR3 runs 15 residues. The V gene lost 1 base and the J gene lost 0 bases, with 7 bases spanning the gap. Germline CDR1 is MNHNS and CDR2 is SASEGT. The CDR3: CASSEGQSSGNTIYF. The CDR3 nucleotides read TGTGCCAGCAGTGAAGGACAGTCCTCTGGAAACACCATATATTTT.

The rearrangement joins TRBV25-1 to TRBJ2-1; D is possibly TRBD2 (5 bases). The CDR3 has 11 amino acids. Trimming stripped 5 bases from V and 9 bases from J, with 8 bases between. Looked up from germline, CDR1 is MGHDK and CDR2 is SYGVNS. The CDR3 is CASSFSGEQFF. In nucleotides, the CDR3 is TGTGCCAGCAGTTTCAGCGGTGAGCAGTTCTTC.

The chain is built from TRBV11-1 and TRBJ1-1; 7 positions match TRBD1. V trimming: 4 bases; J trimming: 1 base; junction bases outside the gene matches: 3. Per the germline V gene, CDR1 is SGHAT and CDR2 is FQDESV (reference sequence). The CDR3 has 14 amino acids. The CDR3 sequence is CASSSHRGNTEAFF. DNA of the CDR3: TGTGCCAGCAGCTCCCACAGGGGGAACACTGAAGCTTTCTTT.

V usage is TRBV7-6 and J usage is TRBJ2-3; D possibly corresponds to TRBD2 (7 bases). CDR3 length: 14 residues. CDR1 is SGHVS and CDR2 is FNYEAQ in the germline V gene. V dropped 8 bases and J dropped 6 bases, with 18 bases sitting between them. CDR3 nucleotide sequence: TGTGCCAGCGGTGGGGGGGGCCGGGTGGATACGCAGTATTTT. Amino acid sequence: CASGGGGRVDTQYF.

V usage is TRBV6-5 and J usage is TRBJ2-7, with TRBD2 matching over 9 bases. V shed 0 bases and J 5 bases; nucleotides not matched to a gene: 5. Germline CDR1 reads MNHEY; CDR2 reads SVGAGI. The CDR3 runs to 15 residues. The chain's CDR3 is CASSYSGTSLHEQYF. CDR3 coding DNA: TGTGCCAGCAGTTACTCGGGGACTAGCTTGCACGAGCAGTACTTC.

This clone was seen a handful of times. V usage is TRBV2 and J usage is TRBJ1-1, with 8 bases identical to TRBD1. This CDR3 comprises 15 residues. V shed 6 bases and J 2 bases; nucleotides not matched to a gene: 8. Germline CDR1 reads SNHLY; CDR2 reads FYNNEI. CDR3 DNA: TGTGCCAGCAGCAAAAGGGGACAGGCTAACACTGAAGCTTTCTTT. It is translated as CASSKRGQANTEAFF.

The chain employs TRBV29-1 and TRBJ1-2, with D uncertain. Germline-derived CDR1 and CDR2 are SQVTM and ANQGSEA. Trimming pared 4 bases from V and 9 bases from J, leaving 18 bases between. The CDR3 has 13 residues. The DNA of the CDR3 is TGCAGCGTTGCTAGTCGCCCTCTTAGGCGCTACACCTTC. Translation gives CSVASRPLRRYTF. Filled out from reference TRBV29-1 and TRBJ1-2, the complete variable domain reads SAVISQKPSRDICQRGTSLTIQCQVDSQVTMMFWYRQQPGQSLTLIATANQGSEATYESGFVIDKFPISRPNLTFSTLTVSNMSPEDSSIYLCSVASRPLRRYTFGSGTRLTVV.

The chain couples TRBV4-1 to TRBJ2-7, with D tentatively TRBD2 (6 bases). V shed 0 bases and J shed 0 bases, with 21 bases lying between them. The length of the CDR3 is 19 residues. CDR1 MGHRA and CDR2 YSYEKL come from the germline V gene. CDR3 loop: CASSQEFGLWGVSSYEQYF. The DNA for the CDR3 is TGCGCCAGCAGCCAAGAATTTGGGCTTTGGGGGGTTAGCTCCTACGAGCAGTACTTC.

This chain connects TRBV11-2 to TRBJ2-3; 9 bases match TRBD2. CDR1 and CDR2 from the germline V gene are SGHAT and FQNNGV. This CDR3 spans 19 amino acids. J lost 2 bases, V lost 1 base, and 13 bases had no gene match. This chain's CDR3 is CASSLAGSGGAPSTDTQYF. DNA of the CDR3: TGTGCCAGCAGCTTAGCCGGTAGCGGGGGAGCCCCCTCCACAGATACGCAGTATTTT.

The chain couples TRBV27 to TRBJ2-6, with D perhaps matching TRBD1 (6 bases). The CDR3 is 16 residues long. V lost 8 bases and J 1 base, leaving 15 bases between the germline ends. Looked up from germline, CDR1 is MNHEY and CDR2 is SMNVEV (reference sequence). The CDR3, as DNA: TGTGCCAGCGGCCGGGCAACAGGGTCTGGGGCCAACGTCCTGACTTTC. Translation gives CASGRATGSGANVLTF. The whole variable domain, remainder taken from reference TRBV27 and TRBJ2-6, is EAQVTQNPRYLITVTGKKLTVTCSQNMNHEYMSWYRQDPGLGLRQIYYSMNVEVTDKGDVPEGYKVSRKEKRNFPLILESPSPNQTSLYFCASGRATGSGANVLTFGAGSRLTVL.